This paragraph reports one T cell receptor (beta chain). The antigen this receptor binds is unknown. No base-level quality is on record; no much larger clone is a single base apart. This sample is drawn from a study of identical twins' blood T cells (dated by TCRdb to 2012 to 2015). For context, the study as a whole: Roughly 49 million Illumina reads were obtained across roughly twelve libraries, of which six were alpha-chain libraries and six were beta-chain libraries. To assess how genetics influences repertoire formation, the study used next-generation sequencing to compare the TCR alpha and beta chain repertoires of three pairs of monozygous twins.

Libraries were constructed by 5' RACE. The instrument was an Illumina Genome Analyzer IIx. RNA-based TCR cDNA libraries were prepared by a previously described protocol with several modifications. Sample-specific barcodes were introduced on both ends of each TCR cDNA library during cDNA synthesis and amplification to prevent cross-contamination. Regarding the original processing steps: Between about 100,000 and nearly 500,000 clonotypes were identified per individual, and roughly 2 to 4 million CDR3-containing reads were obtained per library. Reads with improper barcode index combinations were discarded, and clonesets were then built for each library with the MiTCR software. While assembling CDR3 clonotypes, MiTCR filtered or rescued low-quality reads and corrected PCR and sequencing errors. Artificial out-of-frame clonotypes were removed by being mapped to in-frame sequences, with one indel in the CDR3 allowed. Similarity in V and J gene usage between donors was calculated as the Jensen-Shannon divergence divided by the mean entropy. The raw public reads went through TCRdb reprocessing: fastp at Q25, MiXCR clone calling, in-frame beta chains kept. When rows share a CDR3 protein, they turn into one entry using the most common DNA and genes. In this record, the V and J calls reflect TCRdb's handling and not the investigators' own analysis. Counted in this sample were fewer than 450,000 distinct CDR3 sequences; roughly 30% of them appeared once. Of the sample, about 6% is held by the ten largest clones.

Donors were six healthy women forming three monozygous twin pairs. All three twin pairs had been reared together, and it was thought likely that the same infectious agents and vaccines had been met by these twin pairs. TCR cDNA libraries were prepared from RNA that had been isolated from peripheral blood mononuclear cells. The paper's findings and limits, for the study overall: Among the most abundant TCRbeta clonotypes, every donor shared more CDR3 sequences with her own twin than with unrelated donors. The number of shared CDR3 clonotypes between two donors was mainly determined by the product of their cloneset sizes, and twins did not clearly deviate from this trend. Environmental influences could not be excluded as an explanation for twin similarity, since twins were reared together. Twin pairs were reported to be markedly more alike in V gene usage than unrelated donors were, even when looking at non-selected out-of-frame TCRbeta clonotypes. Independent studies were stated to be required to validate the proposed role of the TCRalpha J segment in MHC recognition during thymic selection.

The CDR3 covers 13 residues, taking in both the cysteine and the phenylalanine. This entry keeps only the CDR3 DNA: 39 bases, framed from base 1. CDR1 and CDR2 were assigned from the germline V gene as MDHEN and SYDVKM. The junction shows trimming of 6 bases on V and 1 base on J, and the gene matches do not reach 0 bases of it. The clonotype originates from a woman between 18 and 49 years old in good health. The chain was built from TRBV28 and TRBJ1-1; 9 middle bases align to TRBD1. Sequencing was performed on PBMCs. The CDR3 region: CASRTGGNTEAFF. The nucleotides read TGTGCCAGCAGGACAGGGGGGAACACTGAAGCTTTCTTT.